Following are 4 T cell receptor beta chains from one sample sequenced in a study of blood T cell repertoires in COVID-19. TCRdb's copy holds only in-frame clones and misses some; the assay was immunoSEQ multiplex PCR. The sample has fewer than 250,000 clones; approximately 88% are singletons. Sequenced material: PBMCs or T cells enriched from blood (not recorded which). These receptors all come from a woman aged 18-30 years who had recovered from COVID-19.

The table lists this clone with a few counts. The chain is built from TRBV7-3 and TRBJ1-1, with TRBD1 as a possible D gene (6 bases). CDR1 is SGHTA, CDR2 FQGTGA, per germline. Trimming stripped 6 bases from V and 1 base from J, with 9 bases between. CDR3 size: 13 residues. The CDR3: CASSGGRNTEAFF. The CDR3, as DNA: TGTGCCAGCAGTGGGGGCAGGAACACTGAAGCTTTCTTT.

The V gene is TRBV28, the J gene TRBJ2-7; maybe TRBD2 (6 bases). Per the germline V gene, CDR1 is MDHEN and CDR2 is SYDVKM. The CDR3 is made up of 12 amino acids. V was clipped by 3 bases and J by 5 bases, with 8 bases between them. The CDR3 coding sequence is TGTGCCAGCAGTTTTCGGGGGAACGAGCAGTACTTC. This translates into CASSFRGNEQYF.

Here the CDR3 DNA reads TGTGCCAGCAAACAGGGAAACTCCTACGAGCAGTACTTC. This encodes CASKQGNSYEQYF. The V gene is TRBV7-9, the J gene TRBJ2-7; D is perhaps TRBD1 (6 bases). The CDR3 runs to 13 residues. The V gene lost 7 bases and the J gene lost 0 bases, with 10 bases spanning the gap. Germline loops: CDR1 SEHNR, CDR2 FQNEAQ (reference sequence). Supplemented by reference TRBV7-9 and TRBJ2-7, the full variable domain reads DTGVSQNPRHKITKRGQNVTFRCDPISEHNRLYWYRQTLGQGPEFLTYFQNEAQLEKSRLLSDRFSAERPKGSFSTLEIQRTEQGDSAMYLCASKQGNSYEQYFGPGTRLTVT.

The chain's CDR3 is CASSLSGKKLFF. CDR3 bases: TGTGCCAGCAGCTTGTCCGGGAAAAAACTGTTTTTT. This chain uses TRBV5-6 with TRBJ1-4, with D unresolved. The CDR3 length is 12 residues. V shed 1 base and J shed 9 bases, with 7 bases lying between them. Looked up from germline, CDR1 is SGHDT and CDR2 is YYEEEE.